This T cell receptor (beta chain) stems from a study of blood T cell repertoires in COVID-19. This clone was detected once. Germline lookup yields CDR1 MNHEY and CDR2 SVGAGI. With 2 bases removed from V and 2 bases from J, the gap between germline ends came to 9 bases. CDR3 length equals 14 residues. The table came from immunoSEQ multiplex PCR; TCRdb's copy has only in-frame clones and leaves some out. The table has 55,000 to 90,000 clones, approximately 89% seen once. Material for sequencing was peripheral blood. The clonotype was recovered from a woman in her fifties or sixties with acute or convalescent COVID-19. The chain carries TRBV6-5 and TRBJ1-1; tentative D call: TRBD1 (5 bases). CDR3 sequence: CASSYDRSNTEAFF. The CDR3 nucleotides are TGTGCCAGCAGTTACGACAGAAGTAACACTGAAGCTTTCTTT.